This T cell receptor (beta chain) was documented in a study of T-cell memory formation after mild COVID-19 (dated by TCRdb to 2020 to 2022). For the study in its entirety: TCR sequence clusters from the two donors were found to be largely donor specific. Two young, previously healthy adult volunteers made up the cohort, one male and one female. In a couple of donors, T-cell clones that expanded and contracted after mild COVID-19 were tracked by sequencing TCRalpha and TCRbeta repertoires over time.

To note about this clonotype: It lacks a known antigen. No per-base quality is available; no much larger clone lies one base away.

What the authors observed across the whole study: SARS-CoV-2 specificity was not confirmed for the second-wave clones peaking on day 37. Contracting CD4+ clones appeared mostly in the CM and EM memory subsets, whereas CD8+ clones were enriched in EMRA. Clones contracting from day 15 to 85 had balanced CD4/CD8 phenotypes, while a second wave expanding from day 15 to 37 was biased towards CD4+. The study included only a couple of mild cases, and larger cohorts that include severe cases with pre-infection samples were judged to be necessary. The detection of some responding clones in pre-infection memory suggests that pre-existing cross-reactive memory T cells joined the SARS-CoV-2 response.

Between the V and J ends, shortened by 7 bases and 0 bases respectively, the junction contains 8 bases. The CDR3 holds 13 amino acids from the cysteine to the phenylalanine. Only the CDR3 region is kept as DNA, spanning 39 bases read in frame from base 1. CDR1 and CDR2 are read off the germline V gene as MNHEY and SVGEGT. PBMCs were isolated by Ficoll-Paque density gradient centrifugation. Instrument on record: Illumina NovaSeq 6000. TCRalpha and TCRbeta cDNA libraries were built by 5'RACE with constant-segment primers, adding sample barcodes and unique molecular identifiers. Trizol reagent was used to extract RNA from every sample. The libraries were amplified in two PCR steps, and the second step added a second sample barcode and Illumina TruSeq adapters. Sequencing of libraries was performed on an Illumina NovaSeq with 2 x 150 bp paired-end reads. In the original analysis: With migec v1.2.7, reads were demultiplexed and then collapsed into UMI-guided consensus sequences. Using mixcr v2.1.11, UMI consensuses were aligned to TRA and TRB V and J templates and then assembled into clonotypes. A clonotype was counted as expanded or contracted only if both edgeR and NoisET called the change significant, with noise models trained on biological replicates. For edgeR calls, the cutoffs were a false discovery rate-adjusted p below 0.01 and a log2 fold-change threshold of 1. As an exploratory analysis of dynamics, max-normalized trajectories of the 1000 most abundant clonotypes were examined with PCA combined with hierarchical clustering. Separately sequenced CD4+ and CD8+ repertoires were used to assign a CD4 or CD8 phenotype to each responding clone. In TCRdb, the public reads were trimmed at Q25 with fastp and aligned with MiXCR, with productive beta chains retained. CDR3 protein duplicates are merged, each entry listing the most common genes and DNA. These V and J calls rely on TCRdb rather than the paper's analysis. This sample gives almost 250,000 distinct CDR3 sequences in total; 15% to 17% of them show up just once. The top ten hold 2% to 2.5% of the sample.

The sequencing input was PBMCs or a T cell subset sorted from them (not recorded which). The clonotype comes from an adult woman who had mild COVID-19 (a few samples of this study predate the infection). The sample titles of this study are shuffled in the database, so cell type and time point are left out; the donor was told from shared clones. The V gene is TRBV6-2 or TRBV6-3 and the J gene is TRBJ2-3; the D gene cannot be resolved reliably. The CDR3 region has the sequence CASIKRSTDTQYF. The DNA sequence follows: TGTGCCAGCATTAAGCGAAGCACAGATACGCAGTATTTT.